The TCR beta chain described here comes from a study of T cells after yellow fever vaccination. With respect to this clonotype: Its antigen is still unknown.

The germline gives CDR1 MNHEY, CDR2 SMNVEV (reference sequence). V gave up 3 bases and J gave up 1 base, with 12 bases separating them. This CDR3 has 15 residues. Overall study findings and caveats: Clones that expanded after primary vaccination mostly reappeared after the booster (roughly 95% CD4, 70% to 90% CD8).

Template switching with 5'RACE generated the TCR cDNA and added a universal primer site and UMIs. In TCRdb, the 5' RACE reads were re-called with MiXCR into one record per CDR3 protein. The table lists hundreds of thousands of distinct CDR3 sequences, roughly 12% of them singletons. This receptor was obtained from a man aged 25-45 years who received the YFV17D yellow fever vaccine. Sequences were derived from PBMCs, sampled on the day of the yellow fever booster vaccination. V and J are TRBV27 and TRBJ1-1; maybe TRBD1 (6 bases). The CDR3 region has the DNA TGTGCCAGCAGTTTCCTGAGACAGGCGAACACTGAAGCTTTCTTT. Its protein is CASSFLRQANTEAFF.